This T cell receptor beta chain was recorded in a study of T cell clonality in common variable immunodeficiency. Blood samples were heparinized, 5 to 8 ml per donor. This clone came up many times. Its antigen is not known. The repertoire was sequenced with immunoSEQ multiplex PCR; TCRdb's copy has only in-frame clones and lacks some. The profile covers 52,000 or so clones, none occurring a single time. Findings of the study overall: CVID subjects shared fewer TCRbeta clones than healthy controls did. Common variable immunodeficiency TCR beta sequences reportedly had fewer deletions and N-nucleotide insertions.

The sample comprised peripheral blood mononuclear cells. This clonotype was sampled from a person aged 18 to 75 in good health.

The CDR3 here is CSGVSPEGPNEQYF. The sequenced part of the CDR3 DNA is TGCAGCGGGGTTTCGCCGGAGGGCCCCAACGAG. The chain employs TRBV29-1 and TRBJ2-7; D is possibly TRBD2 (6 bases). Coverage ceases 3 residues before the CDR3 finishes, and the germline J gene fills in the end. CDR3 length: 14 residues. The V end was cut by 7 bases, the J end by 5 bases, with 21 bases between. Germline V gives CDR1 SQVTM, CDR2 ANQGSEA.